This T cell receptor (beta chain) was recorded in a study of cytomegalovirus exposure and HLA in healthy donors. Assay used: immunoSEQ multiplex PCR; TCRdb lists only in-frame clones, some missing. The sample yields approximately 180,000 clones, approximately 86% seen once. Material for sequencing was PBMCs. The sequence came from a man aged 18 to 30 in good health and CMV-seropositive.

The CDR3 protein is CASSYSYRDYEQYF. CDR3 DNA: TGTGCCAGCAGTTACTCCTACAGAGACTACGAGCAGTACTTC. The V and J genes are TRBV6-5 and TRBJ2-7, with D unresolved. Germline values: CDR1 MNHEY, CDR2 SVGAGI. V gave up 0 bases and J gave up 3 bases, with 9 bases separating them. This CDR3 region has 14 residues.